This is a list of T cell receptor beta chains from one sample in a study of CD8+ T cells in alopecia areata. Method: immunoSEQ multiplex PCR; TCRdb's copy keeps in-frame clones and lacks some. This table holds 95,000 to 110,000 clones, 84% found once. The sequenced sample was CD8+ T cells sorted from blood, obtained at week 24, from a patient treated with tofacitinib. These receptors were collected from a human donor with alopecia areata. CDR3s leave out the opening cysteine and the closing phenylalanine or tryptophan.

v_call	j_call	cdr3_aa
TRBV7-6	-	ASSSRGGPRSYEQY
TRBV27	TRBJ1-1	ASSFGWQGGREAF
TRBV27	TRBJ1-5	ASSLTGIIGQPQH
TRBV7-9	TRBJ2-7	ASSRVDGSYEQY
TRBV2	TRBJ2-7	ASSEALPGRIGTYEQY
TRBV19	TRBJ2-1	ASNIGQGAYNEQF
TRBV4-1	TRBJ2-7	ASSRPGQGADEQY
TRBV6-6	TRBJ2-7	ATTGPPGGYEQY
TRBV27	TRBJ2-2	ASSRGVWDRATGELF
TRBV6-5	TRBJ2-7	ASSYSGSSYEQY
TRBV5-1	TRBJ2-2	ASSPGTGEELF
TRBV7-9	TRBJ2-7	ASSLRDRGAHEQY
TRBV27	TRBJ1-1	ASSLYHRGTEAF
TRBV7-2	TRBJ2-7	ASSPLPGNYEQY
TRBV7-9	TRBJ1-1	ASSRPTGEAF
TRBV15	TRBJ2-7	AARDSSSYEQY
TRBV30	TRBJ2-2	AWSVVYTGELF
TRBV29-1	TRBJ2-5	SVEPQGQVQETQY
TRBV7-9	TRBJ2-7	ASSKPGQGSYEQY
TRBV7-6	TRBJ2-7	ASSPPRAIIFHEQY
TRBV19	TRBJ2-1	ASSIGHLNNEQF
TRBV4-1	TRBJ1-1	ASSQEGVTEAF